These T cell receptor beta chains were read from a single sample in a study of beta chain features in type 1 diabetes. Assay: immunoSEQ multiplex PCR; the TCRdb copy retains only in-frame clones and omits some. The data show about 270,000 clones, 13% to 15% seen once. Material for sequencing was naive CD4+ T cells from blood. The receptors shown here come from a man between 25 and 39 years old with type 1 diabetes. The CDR3 runs from the conserved cysteine through the conserved F or W. A D gene is named only where the DNA matches it firmly. Rows may omit the clone size; those that give it use once, few, many or a size class.

D,V,length,size,J,CDR3,DNA
TRBD1,TRBV6-4,14,.,TRBJ2-3,CASRGQPHTDTQYF,TGTGCCAGCAGGGGACAGCCACACACAGATACGCAGTATTTT
.,TRBV2,14,few,TRBJ2-2,CAAGRTTAPGELFF,TGTGCCGCTGGCAGGACAACAGCCCCCGGGGAGCTGTTTTTT
.,TRBV7-2,15,few,TRBJ1-1,CASSFFKRVGTEAFF,TGTGCCAGCAGCTTTTTTAAGCGAGTAGGCACTGAAGCTTTCTTT
.,TRBV6-5,15,.,TRBJ2-3,CASSYGAAGLNTQYF,TGTGCCAGCAGTTACGGGGCGGCAGGGCTAAATACGCAGTATTTT
TRBD1,TRBV5-1,16,.,TRBJ2-1,CASSLFRTGSRNEQFF,TGCGCCAGCAGCTTGTTCAGGACAGGGTCTCGAAATGAGCAGTTCTTC
.,TRBV29-1,14,few,TRBJ2-7,CSASGWGGSYEQYF,TGCAGCGCCAGTGGGTGGGGAGGATCCTACGAGCAGTACTTC
TRBD2,TRBV4-1,16,few,TRBJ2-3,CASSLGLVRSTDTQYF,TGCGCCAGCAGCCTCGGACTAGTCCGGAGCACAGATACGCAGTATTTT
.,TRBV6-5,13,.,TRBJ1-1,CASKLGGSTEAFF,TGTGCCAGCAAACTGGGGGGATCCACTGAAGCTTTCTTT
.,TRBV25-1,15,few,TRBJ2-5,CASSPNWDTQETQYF,TGTGCCAGCAGTCCCAACTGGGACACCCAAGAGACCCAGTACTTC
.,TRBV7-2,14,.,TRBJ2-1,CASSGRRVRSEQFF,TGTGCCAGCAGCGGTCGACGCGTGAGGAGTGAGCAGTTCTTC
.,TRBV6-6,14,.,TRBJ1-2,CASSGGGGNYGYTF,TGTGCCAGCAGTGGGGGGGGAGGTAACTATGGCTACACCTTC
.,TRBV2,12,.,TRBJ2-5,CAKGESEETQYF,TGTGCCAAGGGGGAGTCCGAAGAGACCCAGTACTTC
TRBD1,TRBV5-4,14,few,TRBJ2-1,CASSGDRAGNEQFF,TGTGCCAGCAGCGGGGACAGGGCGGGGAATGAGCAGTTCTTC
TRBD1,TRBV15,13,few,TRBJ2-7,CATSRDRGYEQYF,TGTGCCACCAGCAGGGACAGGGGGTACGAGCAGTACTTC
TRBD2,TRBV5-1,16,few,TRBJ2-5,CASSKYGERGEETQYF,TGCGCCAGTTCCAAGTATGGAGAACGGGGGGAAGAGACCCAGTACTTC
TRBD2,TRBV9,15,few,TRBJ2-1,CASSVAGLGYNEQFF,TGTGCCAGCAGCGTAGCGGGACTAGGCTACAATGAGCAGTTCTTC
.,TRBV5-1,13,few,TRBJ2-5,CASSLPYQETQYF,TGCGCCAGCAGCCTCCCTTATCAAGAGACCCAGTACTTC
TRBD1,TRBV15,14,few,TRBJ2-4,CATSRGQGENIQYF,TGTGCCACCAGCAGAGGACAGGGGGAAAACATTCAGTACTTC
.,TRBV6-1,16,.,TRBJ2-1,CASSEVVRNSDNEQFF,TGTGCCAGCAGTGAAGTGGTGAGGAATTCCGACAATGAGCAGTTCTTC
TRBD1,TRBV18,14,few,TRBJ1-1,CASSLGQLNTEAFF,TGTGCCAGCTCACTGGGACAGTTGAACACTGAAGCTTTCTTT
TRBD2,TRBV5-1,15,few,TRBJ2-3,CASSQLAGVADTQYF,TGCGCCAGCAGCCAACTAGCGGGAGTGGCGGATACGCAGTATTTT
TRBD2,TRBV30,13,few,TRBJ2-7,CAWSTSGAYEQYF,TGTGCCTGGTCGACTAGCGGGGCCTACGAGCAGTACTTC
.,TRBV7-2,15,.,TRBJ2-2,CASSLGSSLTGELFF,TGTGCCAGCAGCTTAGGCAGTAGCCTAACCGGGGAGCTGTTTTTT
.,TRBV6-5,15,.,TRBJ2-3,CASSFQQGTTDTQYF,TGTGCCAGCAGTTTCCAGCAGGGGACCACAGATACGCAGTATTTT
TRBD2,TRBV2,15,few,TRBJ2-5,CASTGLAGGGETQYF,TGTGCCAGCACCGGACTAGCGGGAGGCGGGGAGACCCAGTACTTC
TRBD1,TRBV27,18,few,TRBJ2-2,CASRRRQGWASNTGELFF,TGTGCCAGCAGAAGACGACAGGGTTGGGCTTCGAACACCGGGGAGCTGTTTTTT
.,TRBV27,15,few,TRBJ1-2,CASSLSDRRGFGYTF,TGTGCCAGCAGTTTATCTGACAGGAGAGGCTTTGGCTACACCTTC
.,TRBV2,11,.,TRBJ2-7,CASSVVSEQYF,TGTGCCAGCAGTGTGGTGAGTGAGCAGTACTTC
.,TRBV9,13,.,TRBJ2-5,CASSSRPQETQYF,TGTGCCAGCAGCTCGCGGCCCCAAGAGACCCAGTACTTC
.,TRBV9,14,few,TRBJ2-1,CASSVTTKNNEQFF,TGTGCCAGCAGCGTCACCACAAAGAACAATGAGCAGTTCTTC
TRBD2,TRBV11-2,17,.,TRBJ2-2,CASSARGAGGDTGELFF,TGTGCCAGCAGCGCACGCGGAGCGGGAGGTGACACCGGGGAGCTGTTTTTT
TRBD1,TRBV7-9,13,.,TRBJ1-1,CASRDRVRTEAFF,TGTGCCAGCAGAGACAGGGTTCGGACTGAAGCTTTCTTT
.,TRBV18,14,.,TRBJ2-1,CASSSTAVYNEQFF,TGTGCCAGCTCATCGACAGCTGTCTACAATGAGCAGTTCTTC
.,TRBV2,14,.,TRBJ2-7,CASKDTGSSYEQYF,TGTGCCAGCAAAGATACAGGGAGCTCCTACGAGCAGTACTTC
.,TRBV5-1,14,.,TRBJ2-1,CASSLASSYNEQFF,TGCGCCAGCAGCTTGGCCAGCTCCTACAATGAGCAGTTCTTC
TRBD2,TRBV5-4,18,few,TRBJ2-5,CASRTDRILAGSGATQYF,TGTGCCAGCAGGACCGACAGGATACTAGCGGGCAGTGGGGCCACCCAGTACTTC
TRBD2,TRBV7-9,16,few,TRBJ2-3,CASSGGTSYGTDTQYF,TGTGCCAGCAGCGGGGGGACTAGTTATGGCACAGATACGCAGTATTTT
TRBD1,TRBV19,13,.,TRBJ2-7,CASLGQGYHEQYF,TGTGCCAGCCTCGGACAGGGTTACCACGAGCAGTACTTC
TRBD1,TRBV7-6,15,few,TRBJ1-1,CASSLAGQGRTEAFF,TGTGCCAGCAGCTTAGCGGGACAGGGGAGGACTGAAGCTTTCTTT
.,TRBV5-4,17,.,TRBJ1-4,CASSLIGTFATNEKLFF,TGTGCCAGCAGCTTGATCGGGACTTTTGCAACTAATGAAAAACTGTTTTTT
.,TRBV29-1,15,.,TRBJ2-1,CSTLSTASSYNEQFF,TGCAGCACATTGAGTACGGCTAGCTCCTACAATGAGCAGTTCTTC
TRBD2,TRBV5-1,18,few,TRBJ2-3,CASRSLPGLAAPSDTQYF,TGCGCCAGCAGGAGCCTACCGGGACTAGCGGCCCCCTCGGATACGCAGTATTTT
TRBD1,TRBV9,14,.,TRBJ1-5,CASSEGQVNQPQHF,TGTGCCAGCAGCGAAGGACAGGTCAATCAGCCCCAGCATTTT
TRBD2,TRBV27,15,once,TRBJ2-2,CASRPGLAGTGELFF,TGTGCCAGTAGGCCGGGACTAGCGGGAACCGGGGAGCTGTTTTTT
.,TRBV28,14,.,TRBJ1-1,CASSLVGSGREAFF,TGTGCCAGCAGTTTAGTTGGCAGTGGCCGTGAAGCTTTCTTT
.,TRBV30,13,.,TRBJ1-4,CAVPGLTNEKLFF,TGTGCCGTCCCAGGTTTAACTAATGAAAAACTGTTTTTT
TRBD1,TRBV9,16,.,TRBJ2-2,CASSPGTGGSTGELFF,TGTGCCAGCAGCCCGGGGACAGGGGGGAGCACCGGGGAGCTGTTTTTT
TRBD1,TRBV7-9,15,few,TRBJ2-4,CASSPLEGQGHIQYF,TGTGCCAGCAGCCCACTAGAGGGACAGGGTCACATTCAGTACTTC
TRBD1,TRBV7-2,15,few,TRBJ2-7,CASSLAGTGVYEQYF,TGTGCCAGCAGCTTAGCCGGGACAGGGGTCTACGAGCAGTACTTC
TRBD1,TRBV6-6,15,.,TRBJ1-2,CASSLFIRDSYGYTF,TGTGCCAGCAGCCTATTCATCCGGGACAGCTATGGCTACACCTTC
TRBD1,TRBV15,15,.,TRBJ1-4,CATSTRTGFIEKLFF,TGTGCCACCAGCACCAGGACAGGGTTTATCGAAAAACTGTTTTTT
.,TRBV30,14,few,TRBJ2-7,CAWSDGVSSYEQYF,TGTGCCTGGAGTGATGGAGTCAGCTCCTACGAGCAGTACTTC
.,TRBV6-6,14,.,TRBJ2-5,CASSTSSGQETQYF,TGTGCCAGCAGTACCTCGAGCGGCCAAGAGACCCAGTACTTC
TRBD1,TRBV28,14,.,TRBJ1-2,CASSLLRDSYGYTF,TGTGCCAGCAGTCTCCTCCGGGACAGCTATGGCTACACCTTC
TRBD2,TRBV18,13,.,TRBJ2-7,CASSPGTSDEQYF,TGTGCCAGCTCTCCCGGGACTAGCGACGAGCAGTACTTC
TRBD2,TRBV28,14,few,TRBJ2-3,CASSSSGRVRNQYF,TGTGCCAGCAGTTCGAGCGGGAGGGTCAGGAATCAGTATTTT
TRBD2,TRBV9,16,.,TRBJ2-1,CASSPYSGSSYNEQFF,TGTGCCAGCAGCCCCTATAGCGGGTCCTCCTACAATGAGCAGTTCTTC
.,TRBV14,14,few,TRBJ2-7,CASRPGGPSYEQYF,TGTGCCAGCAGACCCGGGGGGCCCTCCTACGAGCAGTACTTC
TRBD2,TRBV14,15,few,TRBJ2-5,CASSPRTSGRETQYF,TGTGCCAGCAGCCCACGGACTAGCGGGAGGGAGACCCAGTACTTC